These T cell receptor beta chains were read from a single sample in a study of T cell responses to AZD1222 COVID-19 vaccine. Using immunoSEQ multiplex PCR, the repertoire was profiled, and TCRdb retains in-frame clones only, with some absent. There are 150,000 to 200,000 clones in the sample; roughly 88% occur only once, and about 4.5% lies in the top ten. The specimen was peripheral blood, collected 28 days after the second AZD1222 dose. The receptors come from an adult who received the AZD1222 COVID-19 vaccine. Both conserved end residues are part of each CDR3. D genes are given only for firm matches. Expanded clones are given a class, and other clones once, few, many or no size at all.

>TRBV10-1|TRBD1|.|TRBJ2-7
TGCGCCAGCACCGACGGACAGGGTTCCTACGAGCAGTACTTC
CASTDGQGSYEQYF
>TRBV19|.|.|TRBJ2-3
TGTGCCAGTAAGAGTGGCGGGGCCGGGGACGGAGATACGCAGTATTTT
CASKSGGAGDGDTQYF
>TRBV25-1|.|few|TRBJ1-2
TGTGCCACCTCCAGTCCCGGGAACTATGGCTACACCTTC
CATSSPGNYGYTF
>TRBV20-1|.|.|TRBJ1-1
TGCAGTGCTATGGGGAACACTGAAGCTTTCTTT
CSAMGNTEAFF
>TRBV29-1|.|once|TRBJ1-4
TGCAGCGTTGAAGGGGACGCTAATGAAAAACTGTTTTTT
CSVEGDANEKLFF
>TRBV5-1|.|.|TRBJ1-4
TGCGCCAGCAGCGAACAGACGGCCGGTGGGGAAAAACTGTTTTTT
CASSEQTAGGEKLFF
>TRBV9|.|once|TRBJ1-1
TGTGCCAGCTCATTCTATGTGGGGGGCTCTGAAGCTTTCTTT
CASSFYVGGSEAFF
>TRBV10-2|TRBD1|.|TRBJ1-1
TGCGCCAGCACTTTTACCGGGACAGGGCACACTGAAGCTTTCTTT
CASTFTGTGHTEAFF
>TRBV7-8|.|.|TRBJ1-1
TGTGCCAGCAGCCACCCTGGCACTGAAGCTTTCTTT
CASSHPGTEAFF
>TRBV11-2|.|medium-sized|TRBJ2-3
TGTGCCAGCAGCCCGACCCGGGGTAGGGGAGATACGCAGTATTTT
CASSPTRGRGDTQYF
>TRBV5-6|.|.|TRBJ1-2
TGTGCCAGCAGCTTTGGACAGATGCACACCTTC
CASSFGQMHTF
>TRBV4-1|TRBD1|.|TRBJ2-7
TGCGCCAGCAGCCAGACCGGGACAGGGATTTACGAGCAGTACTTC
CASSQTGTGIYEQYF
>TRBV19|.|once|TRBJ1-5
TGTGCCAGTAGACCGACCCAAGGGGAGCCCCAGCATTTT
CASRPTQGEPQHF
>TRBV6-2/TRBV6-3|TRBD1|.|TRBJ1-1
TGTGCCAGCAGTAAATACGGGACAGCTGAAGCTTTCTTT
CASSKYGTAEAFF
>TRBV6-5|TRBD1|.|TRBJ1-1
TGTGCCAGCAGGGCCGGGACAGGGATGGGTGAAGCTTTCTTT
CASRAGTGMGEAFF
>TRBV3-1/TRBV3-2|.|.|TRBJ1-5
TGTGCCAGCAGCCGGACAGTGTACAATCAGCCCCAGCATTTT
CASSRTVYNQPQHF
>TRBV27|.|few|TRBJ1-1
TGTGCCAGCAATTCCCGGGATCATCCTGAAGCTTTCTTT
CASNSRDHPEAFF
>TRBV5-4|TRBD1|.|TRBJ2-7
TGTGCCAGCAGCTTTGGAGGACAGGGTGCCTACGAGCAGTACTTC
CASSFGGQGAYEQYF